A single sample gave rise to the 20 T cell receptor beta chains below, sequenced in a study of Graves' ophthalmopathy and Graves' hyperthyroidism. RNA served as the template for amplifying TCR beta CDR3 regions. HTBI primers served in a first-round RT-PCR, which a second-round multiplex PCR followed. TCRdb called the multiplex PCR reads again in MiXCR, with one record for every CDR3 protein. The data hold roughly 230,000 distinct CDR3 sequences, with about 22% observed a single time. The sequencing sample was made of peripheral blood. These receptors came from a woman between 45 and 65 years old with Graves' ophthalmopathy.

This clonotype was counted many times. V gene TRBV25-1 combines with J gene TRBJ1-1; 7 positions match TRBD1. Germline V gene lookup returns CDR1 MGHDK and CDR2 SYGVNS. The CDR3 is 15 residues long. V gave up 3 bases and J gave up 4 bases; unmatched junction bases: 8. Here the CDR3 reads CASSEATGWSTEAFF. The CDR3, as DNA: TGTGCCAGCAGTGAGGCGACAGGGTGGAGCACTGAAGCTTTCTTT.

This clonotype has a count of ten or more. The genes are TRBV20-1 and TRBJ1-1; D unresolved. Germline V gene sequence: CDR1 DFQATT, CDR2 SNEGSKA (reference sequence). V was clipped by 2 bases and J by 1 base, with 8 bases between them. The CDR3 length is 13 residues. This CDR3 reads CSARKDGNTEAFF. The CDR3 DNA sequence: TGCAGTGCTAGAAAGGACGGGAACACTGAAGCTTTCTTT.

This clonotype was counted many times. This chain links TRBV29-1 with TRBJ1-1, with unresolved D. Trimming left V 0 bases short and J 1 base short, with 12 bases between. This CDR3 spans 15 amino acids. The germline CDR1 and CDR2 sequences are SQVTM and ANQGSEA. CDR3 nucleotide sequence: TGCAGCGTTGAAGAGCGGGCGACGGGGAACACTGAAGCTTTCTTT. It yields the protein CSVEERATGNTEAFF.

This clonotype was recorded many times. J is TRBJ2-7 and V is TRBV2; possible D gene TRBD2, 6 bases. CDR3 length equals 13 residues. The V end was cut by 4 bases, the J end by 6 bases, with 13 bases between. Germline V gene data show CDR1 as SNHLY and CDR2 as FYNNEI. In DNA, the CDR3 is TGTGCCAGCAGTGCTAGCGAGCTGTTCGAGCAGTACTTC. This codes for CASSASELFEQYF.

The rearrangement links TRBV30 to TRBJ2-7, with 7 bases aligning to TRBD2. J lost 6 bases, V lost 2 bases, and 10 bases had no gene match. This CDR3 comprises 14 residues. Germline-derived CDR1 and CDR2 are GTSNPN and SVGIG (reference sequence). CDR3 in amino acids: CAWSPLGGSGEQYF. CDR3 bases: TGTGCCTGGAGTCCCTTGGGGGGGAGCGGCGAGCAGTACTTC.

In its sample, this clonotype was seen a few times. The genes are TRBV19 and TRBJ2-6; D gene unclear. Trimming pared 8 bases from V and 0 bases from J, leaving 5 bases between. The CDR3 has 13 amino acids. The germline V gene encodes CDR1 LNHDA and CDR2 SQIVND (reference sequence). DNA of the CDR3: TGTGCCAGTCTCCGCTCTGGGGCCAACGTCCTGACTTTC. Its translation: CASLRSGANVLTF.

This clonotype was seen at least ten times. V usage is TRBV20-1 and J usage is TRBJ2-5; 10 nucleotides align to TRBD2. CDR1 and CDR2 from the germline V gene are DFQATT and SNEGSKA (reference sequence). The CDR3 has 14 amino acids. V trimming: 1 base; J trimming: 5 bases; junction bases outside the gene matches: 4. The CDR3 loop is CSARGSGRGETQYF. The CDR3 DNA is TGCAGTGCTAGAGGAAGCGGGAGGGGGGAGACCCAGTACTTC.

The table lists this clonotype with many counts. J is TRBJ1-1 and V is TRBV20-1; the D gene is possibly TRBD1 (6 bases). This CDR3 is 12 amino acids long. Between the trimmed V and J ends, which lost 5 bases and 1 base, there was a span of 8 bases. Germline loops: CDR1 DFQATT, CDR2 SNEGSKA (reference sequence). The CDR3 here is CSAGGQNTEAFF. CDR3 coding DNA: TGCAGTGCTGGGGGACAGAACACTGAAGCTTTCTTT.

This clonotype has ten or more counts. The V and J genes are TRBV7-8 and TRBJ2-5; D might be TRBD1 or TRBD2, each matching 5 bases. Looked up from germline, CDR1 is SGHVS and CDR2 is FQNEAQ. This CDR3 comprises 17 residues. V lost 4 bases, J lost 5 bases, and 23 bases lay in between. For the CDR3, the DNA is TGTGCCAGCAGCTGGGGGTGGAGCACCAACCACGGGGAGACCCAGTACTTC. This encodes CASSWGWSTNHGETQYF. The full variable domain, in which reference TRBV7-8 and TRBJ2-5 provide the parts outside the CDR3, is GAGVSQSPRYKVAKRGQDVALRCDPISGHVSLFWYQQALGQGPEFLTYFQNEAQLDKSGLPSDRFFAERPEGSVSTLKIQRTQQEDSAVYLCASSWGWSTNHGETQYFGPGTRLLVL.

The CDR3 DNA sequence: TGTGCCAGTAGTATTGGGGACAGCTCTTACACTGAAGCTTTCTTT. Translation: CASSIGDSSYTEAFF. The J gene is TRBJ1-1, the V gene TRBV19, with TRBD1 matching 7 bases. J lost 3 bases, V lost 3 bases, and 7 bases had no gene match. Germline CDR1 is LNHDA and CDR2 is SQIVND (reference sequence). This CDR3 region has 15 residues.

This sequence joins TRBV2 and TRBJ2-1; no clear D. Trimming pared 0 bases from V and 9 bases from J, leaving 18 bases between. Germline lookup yields CDR1 SNHLY and CDR2 FYNNEI. The CDR3 has 16 residues. CDR3 sequence (DNA): TGTGCCAGCAGTGAAGCGGGCTTGCTAGGAGCTGGTGAGCAGTTCTTC. This codes for CASSEAGLLGAGEQFF.

This clonotype has a handful of counts. This chain links TRBV6-5 with TRBJ1-2; no reliable D call. V was clipped by 4 bases and J by 6 bases, with 15 bases between them. This CDR3 spans 14 amino acids. Looked up from germline, CDR1 is MNHEY and CDR2 is SVGAGI. CDR3 region: CASSSLAKADGYTF. The CDR3 nucleotides are TGTGCCAGCAGTTCTTTAGCCAAAGCGGATGGCTACACCTTC.

The table lists this clonotype with many counts. V gene TRBV12-3 or TRBV12-4 combines with J gene TRBJ2-7; D ambiguous. The CDR3 extends over 11 amino acids. V was cut by 5 bases and J by 3 bases, with 5 bases left in between. CDR3 sequence reads: CASSRYYEQYF. The CDR3, as DNA: TGTGCCAGCAGTAGGTACTACGAGCAGTACTTC.

There are many counts of this clonotype. The V gene is TRBV6-2 or TRBV6-3, the J gene TRBJ1-1, with 9 bases lining up with TRBD1. Germline trimming cut 6 bases from V and 8 bases from J; bases unmatched to any gene: 1. CDR1 is MNHEY, CDR2 SVGEGT, per germline. The CDR3 extends over 11 amino acids. The CDR3 is CASRDRGEAFF. As DNA, the CDR3 is TGTGCCAGCAGGGACAGGGGAGAAGCTTTCTTT.

This clonotype was picked up many times. The chain is built from TRBV5-1 and TRBJ2-7, with 7 bases lining up with TRBD1. The CDR3 contains 14 residues. The germline gives CDR1 SGHRS, CDR2 YFSETQ. The junction had 6 bases not matched to a gene; V was cut back by 2 bases and J by 4 bases. Written as DNA, the CDR3 is TGCGCCAGCAGCTTCGGGACAGTAGATTACGAGCAGTACTTC. This sequence encodes CASSFGTVDYEQYF. Combining the CDR3 with reference TRBV5-1 and TRBJ2-7 gives the whole variable domain KAGVTQTPRYLIKTRGQQVTLSCSPISGHRSVSWYQQTPGQGLQFLFEYFSETQRNKGNFPGRFSGRQFSNSRSEMNVSTLELGDSALYLCASSFGTVDYEQYFGPGTRLTVT.

This clonotype was seen ten or more times. The gene calls are TRBV7-2 and TRBJ2-2; 10 nucleotides match TRBD2. Unmatched junction bases numbered 6, after V lost 5 bases and J lost 0 bases. This CDR3 spans 17 amino acids. Per the germline V gene, CDR1 is SGHTA and CDR2 is FQGNSA. CDR3 nucleotides: TGTGCCAGCAGCCTCCGTAGCGGGAGGTCGAACACCGGGGAGCTGTTTTTT. Residues: CASSLRSGRSNTGELFF.

This clonotype was observed at least ten times. CDR3 coding DNA: TGTGCCAGCAACCACCGGAGTGAAGCTTTCTTT. Amino acids: CASNHRSEAFF. The V and J genes are TRBV11-2 and TRBJ1-1; D is unclear. Germline V gene lookup returns CDR1 SGHAT and CDR2 FQNNGV. The V end lost 7 bases, the J end lost 7 bases, and 10 bases lay between the germline ends. The CDR3 extends over 11 amino acids.

A few counts support this clonotype. The chain employs TRBV12-3 or TRBV12-4 and TRBJ1-1; maybe TRBD1 (5 bases). Trimming shortened V by 3 bases and J by 0 bases, and 8 bases separated the two germline ends. This CDR3 is 14 amino acids long. The DNA for the CDR3 is TGTGCCAGCAGTTTCGACAGCCTGAACACTGAAGCTTTCTTT. Translation: CASSFDSLNTEAFF.

This chain uses TRBV6-1 with TRBJ1-5; no firm D call. Deletions cut 8 bases from V and 5 bases from J, with 10 bases between. Germline V CDR1 and CDR2: MNHNS, SASEGT. The CDR3 sequence is 12 residues long. Here the CDR3 reads CASGQRYQPQHF. For the CDR3, the DNA is TGTGCCAGCGGGCAGCGATATCAGCCCCAGCATTTT.

This clonotype was detected ten times or more. The chain carries TRBV12-3 or TRBV12-4 and TRBJ1-6; the D gene is possibly TRBD1 (6 bases). The CDR3 has 13 amino acids. Trimming shortened V by 4 bases and J by 9 bases, and 10 bases separated the two germline ends. This CDR3 is CASSSRQVSPLHF. The DNA for the CDR3 is TGTGCCAGCAGTTCGCGACAGGTTTCACCCCTCCACTTT.